Presented here are 10 T cell receptor beta chains from one specimen sequenced in a study of tumor and adjacent non-tumor tissue in lung cancer. TCRbeta libraries were built with three rounds of nested PCR, modified from ARM-PCR. TCRdb reprocessed the multiplex PCR reads via MiXCR and lists one record per CDR3 protein. The sample has 65,000 to 70,000 distinct CDR3 sequences, 50% to 60% seen once. No cell sorting was done before RNA was extracted from the tissue. The material sequenced was lung tumor tissue. These receptors were collected from a man over 45 with non-small cell lung cancer.

This clonotype has a single count. One junction end does not reproduce the germline sequence, and a read error may be involved. This rearrangement joins TRBV12-3 or TRBV12-4 to TRBJ2-1; the match to TRBD2 covers 8 bases. This CDR3 has 15 amino acids. The DNA for the CDR3 is TGCGTCAGCAGTTTGACGCGGGGGGCCTACAATGAGCAGTTCTTC. Its translation: CVSSLTRGAYNEQFF.

With respect to this clonotype: Mismatch with germline at one junction end may stem from a read error. The chain recombines TRBV6-1 with TRBJ2-2, with 11 bases fitting TRBD2. The CDR3 runs 19 residues. Germline V lookup: CDR1 MNHNS, CDR2 SASEGT. The CDR3 reads CATSETLQTSGKATVELFF. The CDR3 bases are TGTGCCACCAGTGAGACCCTACAGACTAGCGGGAAAGCCACCGTGGAGCTGTTTTTT.

This clonotype was counted ten times or more. This chain connects TRBV12-3 or TRBV12-4 to TRBJ1-4; 8 positions agree with TRBD1. There are 14 residues in the CDR3. V shed 4 bases, J shed 8 bases, and the junction held 6 bases outside the gene matches. CDR3 nucleotides: TGTGCCAGCAGTTCTCAGGGGGCGCAAGAAAAACTGTTTTTT. It is translated as CASSSQGAQEKLFF.

The chain combines TRBV6-5 with TRBJ2-1; TRBD2 matches 8 bases. The CDR3 spans 16 residues. From germline, CDR1 is MNHEY and CDR2 SVGAGI. J gave up 8 bases and V 0 bases, and 9 bases lay outside the gene matches. In DNA form, the CDR3 reads TGTGCCAGCAGTTACTCAGCTACTAGCGGTAACGATGAGCAGTTCTTC. This encodes CASSYSATSGNDEQFF.

Regarding this clonotype: A junction boundary mismatches the germline segment, possibly from a read error. The chain recombines TRBV6-5 with TRBJ1-4, with a weak D call TRBD1 (5 bases). Germline V gives CDR1 MNHEY, CDR2 SVGAGI. The CDR3 length is 14 residues. As DNA, the CDR3 is TGTGTCAGCAGGGCGGTTGCAACTAATGAAAAACTGTTTTTT. This codes for CVSRAVATNEKLFF.

This clonotype was observed a few times. A read error may explain this, as a much larger clone is one base away. This chain's CDR3 is CASGQDSGTSTEAFF. The CDR3 DNA reads as TGCGCCAGCGGCCAAGATTCTGGGACCTCCACTGAAGCTTTCTTT. The chain couples TRBV4-1 to TRBJ1-1; D may be TRBD1 (5 bases). CDR3 length: 15 residues. Germline values: CDR1 MGHRA, CDR2 YSYEKL.

Comment on this clonotype: This likely comes from a read error, as the CDR3 has no conserved phenylalanine or tryptophan at its end. This chain links TRBV7-9 with TRBJ1-6; D unclear. The germline V and J ends were trimmed by 5 bases and 5 bases, with 13 bases remaining between them. This CDR3 is 15 amino acids long. Germline V CDR1 and CDR2: SEHNR, FQNEAQ (reference sequence). In DNA form, the CDR3 reads TGTGCCAGCAGCCTGGGAAGGCAAAATAATTCACCCCTCCACCTT. Encoded protein: CASSLGRQNNSPLHL.

Remarks on this clonotype: This clone may be a read error of a much larger clone one base away. The chain carries TRBV6-5 and TRBJ2-7; D is unclear. This CDR3 comprises 14 residues. CDR1 and CDR2 from the germline V gene are MNHEY and SVGAGI. The CDR3, as DNA: TGTGCCAGCAGAAACCCTCGGGTCGGCAGCGAGCGGTACTTC. Its translation: CASRNPRVGSERYF.

Concerning this clonotype itself: One end of the junction fails to match germline, which may point to a read error. The genes are TRBV6-5 and TRBJ2-7; 9 nucleotides match TRBD1. The CDR3 is made up of 15 amino acids. Germline CDR1 is MNHEY and CDR2 is SVGAGI. CDR3 DNA: TGTACCAGCAGCTTCACAGGGACAGGGCCCCGTTTGCAGTACTTC. The encoded protein is CTSSFTGTGPRLQYF.

Turning to this clonotype: At one end the junction does not follow the germline gene, possibly because of a read error. The rearrangement uses TRBV11-1 and TRBJ2-3, with D perhaps being TRBD1 or TRBD2 (5 bases each). Per the germline V gene, CDR1 is SGHAT and CDR2 is FQDESV (reference sequence). CDR3 length: 17 amino acids. The CDR3 loop is CASSNRPGQLSTGTQYF. The CDR3 DNA is TGTGCCAGCAGTAATCGCCCGGGGCAGCTAAGCACAGGTACGCAGTATTTT.